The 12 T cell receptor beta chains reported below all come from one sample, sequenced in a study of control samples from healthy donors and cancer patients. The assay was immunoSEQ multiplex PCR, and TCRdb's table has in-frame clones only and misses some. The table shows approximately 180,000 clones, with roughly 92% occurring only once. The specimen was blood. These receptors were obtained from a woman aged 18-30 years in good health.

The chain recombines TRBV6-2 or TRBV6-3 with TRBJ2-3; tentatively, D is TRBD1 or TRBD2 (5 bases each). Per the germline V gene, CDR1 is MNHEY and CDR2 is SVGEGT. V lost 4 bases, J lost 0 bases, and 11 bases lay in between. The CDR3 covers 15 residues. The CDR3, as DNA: TGTGCCAGCAGTTCGTGGGGGATTAGCACAGATACGCAGTATTTT. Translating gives CASSSWGISTDTQYF.

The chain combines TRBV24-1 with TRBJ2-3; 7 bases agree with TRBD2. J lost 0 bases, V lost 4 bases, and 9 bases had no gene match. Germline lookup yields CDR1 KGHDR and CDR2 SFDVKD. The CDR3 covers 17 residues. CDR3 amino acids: CATSDPLAGPSTDTQYF. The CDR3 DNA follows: TGTGCCACCAGTGACCCCTTAGCGGGTCCCAGCACAGATACGCAGTATTTT.

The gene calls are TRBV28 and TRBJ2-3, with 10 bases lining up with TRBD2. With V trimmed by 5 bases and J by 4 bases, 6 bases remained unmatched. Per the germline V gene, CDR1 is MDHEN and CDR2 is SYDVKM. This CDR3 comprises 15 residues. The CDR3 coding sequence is TGTGCCAGCAGTCTAGCGGGAGATTGGGCAGATACGCAGTATTTT. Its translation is CASSLAGDWADTQYF. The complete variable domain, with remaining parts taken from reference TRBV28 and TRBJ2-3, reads DVKVTQSSRYLVKRTGEKVFLECVQDMDHENMFWYRQDPGLGLRLIYFSYDVKMKEKGDIPEGYSVSREKKERFSLILESASTNQTSMYLCASSLAGDWADTQYFGPGTRLTVL.

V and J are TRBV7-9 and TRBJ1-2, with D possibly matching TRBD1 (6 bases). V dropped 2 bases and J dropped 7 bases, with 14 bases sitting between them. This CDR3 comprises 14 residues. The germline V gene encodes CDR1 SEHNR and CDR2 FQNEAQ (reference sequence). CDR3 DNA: TGTGCCAGCAGCTTAAATCAGGGGAGGGGTGGCTACACCTTC. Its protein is CASSLNQGRGGYTF.

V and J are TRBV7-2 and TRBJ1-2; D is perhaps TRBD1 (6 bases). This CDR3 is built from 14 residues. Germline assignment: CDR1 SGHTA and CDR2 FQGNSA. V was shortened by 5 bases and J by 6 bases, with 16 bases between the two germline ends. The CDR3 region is CASSVPGAMHGYTF. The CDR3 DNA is TGTGCCAGCAGCGTTCCAGGGGCCATGCATGGCTACACCTTC. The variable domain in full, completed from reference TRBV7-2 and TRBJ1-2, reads GAGVSQSPSNKVTEKGKDVELRCDPISGHTALYWYRQSLGQGLEFLIYFQGNSAPDKSGLPSDRFSAERTGGSVSTLTIQRTQQEDSAVYLCASSVPGAMHGYTFGSGTRLTVV.

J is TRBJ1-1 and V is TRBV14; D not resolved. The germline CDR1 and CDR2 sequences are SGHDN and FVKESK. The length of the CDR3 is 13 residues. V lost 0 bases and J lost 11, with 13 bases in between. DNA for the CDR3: TGTGCCAGCAGCCAAGATACGGCGGGAAGGGCTTTCTTT. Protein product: CASSQDTAGRAFF.

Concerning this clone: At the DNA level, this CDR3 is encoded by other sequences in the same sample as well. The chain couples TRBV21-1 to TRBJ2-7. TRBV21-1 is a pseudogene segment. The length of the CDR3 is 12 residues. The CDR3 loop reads CASSKGGYEQYF. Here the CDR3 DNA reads TGTGCCAGCAGCAAAGGTGGCTACGAGCAGTACTTC.

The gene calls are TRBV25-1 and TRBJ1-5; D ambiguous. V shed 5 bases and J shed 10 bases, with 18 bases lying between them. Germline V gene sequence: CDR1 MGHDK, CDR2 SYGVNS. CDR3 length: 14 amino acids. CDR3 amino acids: CASSPWGTVGPQHF. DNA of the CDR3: TGTGCCAGCAGTCCCTGGGGAACAGTCGGCCCCCAGCATTTT.

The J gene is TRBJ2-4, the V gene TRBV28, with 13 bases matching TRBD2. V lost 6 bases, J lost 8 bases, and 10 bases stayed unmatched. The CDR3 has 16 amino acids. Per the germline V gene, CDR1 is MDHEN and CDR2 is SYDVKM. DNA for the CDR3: TGTGCCAGCAGCCCAACAAGGACTAGCGGGAGAGACATTCAGTACTTC. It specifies CASSPTRTSGRDIQYF.

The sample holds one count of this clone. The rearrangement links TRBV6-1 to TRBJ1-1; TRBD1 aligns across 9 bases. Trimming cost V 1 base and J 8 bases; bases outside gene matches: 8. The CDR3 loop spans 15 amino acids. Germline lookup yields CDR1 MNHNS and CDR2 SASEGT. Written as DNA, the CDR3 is TGTGCCAGCAGTGAAGAGGGACAGGGTGCTGGGGAAGCTTTCTTT. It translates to CASSEEGQGAGEAFF.

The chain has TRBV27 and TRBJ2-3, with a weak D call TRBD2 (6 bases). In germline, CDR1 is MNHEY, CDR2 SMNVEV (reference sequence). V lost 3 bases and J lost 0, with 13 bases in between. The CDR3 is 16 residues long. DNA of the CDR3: TGTGCCAGCAGTTTGCGTCCGGGACTGAGCACAGATACGCAGTATTTT. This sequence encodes CASSLRPGLSTDTQYF.

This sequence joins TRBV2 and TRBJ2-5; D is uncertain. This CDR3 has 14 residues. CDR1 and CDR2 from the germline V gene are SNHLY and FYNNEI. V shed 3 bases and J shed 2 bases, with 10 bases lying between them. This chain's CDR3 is CASSDGQIQETQYF. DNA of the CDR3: TGTGCCAGCAGTGACGGGCAGATTCAAGAGACCCAGTACTTC.